This TCR beta chain appears in the sequencing data of a study of cytomegalovirus exposure and HLA in healthy donors. The CDR3 is made up of 17 amino acids. Germline V gene lookup returns CDR1 SGHTA and CDR2 FQGTGA. J gave up 6 bases and V 1 base, and 9 bases lay outside the gene matches. General observations from the study: Previous analysis showed most TCR beta V segments were productive about 87% or about 30% of the time. 164 TCR beta chains were listed as cytomegalovirus-associated. Per published reports, the classifier diagnosed cytomegalovirus status with high specificity and sensitivity.

This clone was detected once. Its cognate antigen is unknown. The PCR contained 60 Vbeta and 13 Jbeta primers. The repertoire was sequenced with immunoSEQ multiplex PCR; TCRdb's copy has only in-frame clones and lacks some. The sample holds more than 90,000 clones, about 70% seen once. The sequencing input was PBMCs. The chain uses TRBV7-3 and TRBJ2-2, with 9 bases lining up with TRBD2. The clonotype originates from a young man in good health and CMV-seropositive. The CDR3 reads CASSLMRLAGEAGELFF. The CDR3 DNA reads TGTGCCAGCAGCTTAATGAGATTAGCGGGAGAGGCCGGGGAGCTGTTTTTT.